This T cell receptor (beta chain) was profiled in a study of a mutant IDH1 vaccine in newly diagnosed glioma. Time point reported: week 35, safety follow-up. A 20-mer mutant IDH1 peptide at 300 ug was injected subcutaneously with topical imiquimod. As for this clone: Its antigen is unknown.

The data were produced by immunoSEQ multiplex PCR, yet TCRdb's version contains in-frame clones alone and is incomplete. This sample has roughly 25,000 clones, with around four fifths found just once. This CDR3 is 13 amino acids long. The germline CDR1 and CDR2 sequences are GTSNPN and SVGIG (reference sequence). Trimming removed 8 bases at V and 2 bases at J, with 14 bases between. The clonotype was recovered from a man in his thirties or forties with glioma. This sample comprised PBMCs, obtained from a glioma patient whose treatment included an IDH1 peptide vaccine. J is TRBJ2-3 and V is TRBV30; TRBD1 is a possible D gene (6 bases). CDR3 in DNA: TGTGCCCTCCTGACAGGCGACACAGATACGCAGTATTTT. Its protein product is CALLTGDTDTQYF.